Listed here are 30 T cell receptor beta chains from one sample, sequenced in a study of a mutant IDH1 vaccine in newly diagnosed glioma. Their recognized antigens are unknown. The protocol was immunoSEQ multiplex PCR, while the TCRdb copy is restricted to in-frame clones and leaves out a portion. The sample contains about 39,000 clones, approximately 80% of which appear only once. Time point here: week 11, during vaccination. Each vaccine dose was 300 ug of mutant IDH1 20-mer peptide, with topical imiquimod. The sequencing here drew on peripheral blood mononuclear cells (PBMCs), taken from a glioma patient whose treatment included an IDH1 peptide vaccine. The receptors derive from a woman in her twenties or thirties with glioma. Some clones in this sample may be carry-over from other donors' samples.

V is TRBV5-4 and J is TRBJ2-7; 11 bases line up with TRBD2. The germline gives CDR1 SGHNT, CDR2 YYREEE (reference sequence). Trimming removed 1 base from V and 1 base from J; junction bases left unmatched: 4. This CDR3 has 16 amino acids. The CDR3: CASSLLAGGRSYEQYF. CDR3 bases: TGTGCCAGCAGCTTGCTAGCGGGAGGTCGGTCCTACGAGCAGTACTTC.

J is TRBJ2-5 and V is TRBV6-6, with TRBD2 matching over 8 bases. This CDR3 contains 14 residues. Trimming took 6 bases from V and 5 from J; bases not matched to a gene: 8. The germline V gene encodes CDR1 MNHNY and CDR2 SVGAGI (reference sequence). Here the CDR3 reads CASRNGRAYETQYF. In nucleotides, the CDR3 is TGTGCCAGCAGAAACGGGAGGGCCTACGAGACCCAGTACTTC.

The chain employs TRBV29-1 and TRBJ2-5; 12 nucleotides align to TRBD1. The germline V gene has CDR1 SQVTM and CDR2 ANQGSEA. The CDR3 has 16 amino acids. J was trimmed by 4 bases and V by 6 bases; bases with no gene match: 12. CDR3 residues: CSVGGRDRGRRETQYF. CDR3 in DNA: TGCAGCGTGGGGGGACGGGACAGGGGGCGTCGAGAGACCCAGTACTTC.

The chain joins TRBV30 to TRBJ1-2, with 7 bases that match TRBD1. Germline CDR1 GTSNPN, CDR2 SVGIG (reference sequence). The CDR3 length is 11 residues. With V trimmed by 0 bases and J by 9 bases, 1 base remained unmatched. Written as DNA, the CDR3 is TGTGCCTGGAGTGTACAGGGGAGCTACACCTTC. This translates into CAWSVQGSYTF.

The V gene is TRBV11-3, the J gene TRBJ1-5; D perhaps matches TRBD1 (6 bases). From germline, CDR1 is SGHNT and CDR2 YENEEA. The V end lost 0 bases, the J end lost 3 bases, and 12 bases lay between the germline ends. This CDR3 contains 16 residues. The CDR3 coding sequence is TGTGCCAGCAGCTTAGATAGGACAGAACCCAATCAGCCCCAGCATTTT. The encoded protein is CASSLDRTEPNQPQHF.

The chain uses TRBV9 and TRBJ1-1, with D maybe TRBD1 (5 bases). Trimming took off 0 bases at V and 3 bases at J, with 18 bases between the two ends. CDR3 length equals 17 residues. CDR1 and CDR2 from the germline V gene are SGDLS and YYNGEE. The CDR3 spells CASSVDPQVPEDTEAFF. CDR3 in DNA: TGTGCCAGCAGCGTAGACCCACAGGTCCCCGAAGACACTGAAGCTTTCTTT.

This clone was observed a single time. This rearrangement joins TRBV10-3 to TRBJ1-2; D uncertain. Germline assignment: CDR1 ENHRY and CDR2 SYGVKD. The CDR3 contains 16 residues. The ends were cut back, 0 bases at V and 0 bases at J, with 11 bases in the middle. The DNA of the CDR3 is TGTGCCATCAGTGAGTCGAGGGCAGGAGCTAACTATGGCTACACCTTC. This sequence encodes CAISESRAGANYGYTF.

This clone has more than one count but fewer than ten. The V gene is TRBV6-5, the J gene TRBJ1-1, with D uncertain. CDR1 MNHEY and CDR2 SVGAGI come from the germline V gene. Trimming took 5 bases from V and 1 from J, leaving 5 bases between them. This CDR3 is built from 12 residues. The CDR3: CASSRPNTEAFF. Here the CDR3 DNA reads TGTGCCAGCAGTAGACCGAACACTGAAGCTTTCTTT.

This chain connects TRBV10-3 to TRBJ2-3; TRBD2 matches 13 bases. With 6 bases clipped from V and 6 bases from J, the junction kept 9 bases outside the gene matches. This CDR3 is built from 16 residues. Germline V gene data show CDR1 as ENHRY and CDR2 as SYGVKD. This chain's CDR3 is CAISSGLAGVGDTQYF. Written as DNA, the CDR3 is TGTGCCATCAGCTCCGGACTAGCGGGAGTGGGGGATACGCAGTATTTT.

The gene calls are TRBV6-1 and TRBJ2-3; possibly TRBD2 for D (5 bases). Germline V gene lookup returns CDR1 MNHNS and CDR2 SASEGT. The CDR3 extends over 15 amino acids. Trimming removed 0 bases at V and 1 base at J, with 8 bases between. The CDR3, as DNA: TGTGCCAGCAGTGAAGCTCGGGGAGGCACAGATACGCAGTATTTT. The encoded protein is CASSEARGGTDTQYF.

This clone was seen a single time. V gene TRBV5-6 combines with J gene TRBJ1-2; 8 bases line up with TRBD1. Germline V gene data show CDR1 as SGHDT and CDR2 as YYEEEE. This CDR3 region has 14 residues. Unmatched junction bases numbered 4, after V lost 0 bases and J lost 6 bases. The CDR3: CASSLGDRIDGYTF. The CDR3 DNA follows: TGTGCCAGCAGCTTGGGGGACAGGATCGATGGCTACACCTTC.

The chain combines TRBV7-6 with TRBJ2-7; D is unresolved. This CDR3 has 12 amino acids. V lost 1 base and J lost 6, with 7 bases in between. Germline lookup yields CDR1 SGHVS and CDR2 FNYEAQ. The CDR3 loop is CASSLVESEQYF. The CDR3 DNA follows: TGTGCCAGCAGCTTAGTTGAGAGCGAGCAGTACTTC.

The chain uses TRBV20-1 and TRBJ2-1, with 7 bases lining up with TRBD1. This CDR3 spans 11 amino acids. The ends lost 5 bases at V and 12 bases at J; junction bases unmatched: 7. CDR1 is DFQATT and CDR2 is SNEGSKA in the germline V gene (reference sequence). CDR3 region: CSAPPGTVQFF. DNA for the CDR3: TGCAGTGCTCCCCCCGGGACAGTGCAGTTCTTC.

The chain employs TRBV30 and TRBJ2-1; 9 bases agree with TRBD2. The germline V gene encodes CDR1 GTSNPN and CDR2 SVGIG (reference sequence). The length of the CDR3 is 17 residues. Germline trimming cut 0 bases from V and 7 bases from J; bases unmatched to any gene: 13. CDR3 in DNA: TGTGCCTGGAGTGTACCCCTTGGGCGGGAGGGCCGGAATGAGCAGTTCTTC. Translating it yields CAWSVPLGREGRNEQFF.

The sample holds a few counts of this clone. V gene TRBV6-5 combines with J gene TRBJ1-1, with D uncertain. V shed 6 bases and J shed 8 bases, with 10 bases lying between them. This CDR3 is 11 amino acids long. Germline V gene lookup returns CDR1 MNHEY and CDR2 SVGAGI. CDR3 loop: CASSYLFEAFF. The CDR3 DNA reads TGTGCCAGCAGCTATTTATTCGAAGCTTTCTTT.

This chain uses TRBV5-4 with TRBJ1-1; D is ambiguous. V lost 1 base and J 0 bases, leaving 10 bases between the germline ends. The CDR3 runs 15 residues. Germline V gene data show CDR1 as SGHNT and CDR2 as YYREEE (reference sequence). The CDR3 loop is CASSLRSGVNTEAFF. Written as DNA, the CDR3 is TGTGCCAGCAGCTTGCGCAGTGGTGTGAACACTGAAGCTTTCTTT. Looking up the rest from reference TRBV5-4 and TRBJ1-1 gives the full variable domain: ETGVTQSPTHLIKTRGQQVTLRCSSQSGHNTVSWYQQALGQGPQFIFQYYREEENGRGNFPPRFSGLQFPNYSSELNVNALELDDSALYLCASSLRSGVNTEAFFGQGTRLTVV.

The CDR3 loop is CASTYGGSRRETQYF. CDR3 bases: TGTGCCAGCACCTACGGCGGATCTCGGAGAGAGACCCAGTACTTC. This chain links TRBV5-4 with TRBJ2-5; no reliable D call. The germline gives CDR1 SGHNT, CDR2 YYREEE (reference sequence). V was cut by 6 bases and J by 4 bases, with 19 bases left in between. The CDR3 has 15 residues.

This chain joins TRBV5-4 and TRBJ1-6; a weak D match, TRBD1 (5 bases). Germline lookup yields CDR1 SGHNT and CDR2 YYREEE (reference sequence). The CDR3 loop spans 15 amino acids. The germline V and J ends were trimmed by 2 bases and 6 bases, with 12 bases remaining between them. CDR3 in DNA: TGTGCCAGCAGCTTTGCGGGACCTTTTAATTCACCCCTCCACTTT. Its translation: CASSFAGPFNSPLHF. Full variable domain (outside the CDR3, taken from reference TRBV5-4 and TRBJ1-6): ETGVTQSPTHLIKTRGQQVTLRCSSQSGHNTVSWYQQALGQGPQFIFQYYREEENGRGNFPPRFSGLQFPNYSSELNVNALELDDSALYLCASSFAGPFNSPLHFGNGTRLTVT.

The chain has TRBV15 and TRBJ1-1; TRBD1 might be the D (5 bases). The CDR3 is made up of 13 amino acids. Germline values: CDR1 LNHNV, CDR2 YYDKDF (reference sequence). V lost 0 bases and J 9 bases, leaving 11 bases between the germline ends. The DNA of the CDR3 is TGTGCCACCAGCAGAGATAGGACGGACAAAGCTTTCTTT. Translated: CATSRDRTDKAFF.

This chain links TRBV14 with TRBJ1-3; D is perhaps TRBD1 (5 bases). The germline V gene encodes CDR1 SGHDN and CDR2 FVKESK. V shed 6 bases and J shed 2 bases, with 20 bases lying between them. This CDR3 is 17 amino acids long. CDR3 in amino acids: CASRSSSWTPTGNTIYF. The CDR3 coding sequence is TGTGCCAGCAGGTCAAGCTCCTGGACACCGACTGGAAACACCATATATTTT.

The J gene is TRBJ2-7, the V gene TRBV29-1; the D gene is possibly TRBD1 (6 bases). Germline-derived CDR1 and CDR2 are SQVTM and ANQGSEA. The CDR3 runs 12 residues. Trimming cost V 5 bases and J 2 bases, with 10 bases left between them. The CDR3 bases are TGCAGCGTTAGCACAGGGCCCTACGAGCAGTACTTC. Translated: CSVSTGPYEQYF.

The chain uses TRBV6-5 and TRBJ2-3, with 10 bases that match TRBD2. Germline values: CDR1 MNHEY, CDR2 SVGAGI. The CDR3 extends over 15 amino acids. The trim removed 5 bases at V and 2 bases at J, leaving 4 bases unmatched. CDR3 sequence (DNA): TGTGCCAGCAGTACCCTAGCGGGAGACACAGATACGCAGTATTTT. As protein: CASSTLAGDTDTQYF.

The chain joins TRBV5-1 to TRBJ1-1; TRBD1 is a possible D gene (5 bases). Germline loops: CDR1 SGHRS, CDR2 YFSETQ. The length of the CDR3 is 17 residues. Trimming removed 2 bases from V and 5 bases from J, with 22 bases in between. Here the CDR3 reads CASSFSPATGGGTEAFF. The CDR3 nucleotides are TGCGCCAGCAGCTTCTCCCCAGCGACCGGGGGAGGGACTGAAGCTTTCTTT.

The genes are TRBV27 and TRBJ2-7; 9 positions match TRBD2. Germline CDR1 is MNHEY and CDR2 is SMNVEV (reference sequence). The CDR3 is made up of 17 amino acids. With V trimmed by 3 bases and J by 7 bases, 16 bases remained unmatched. The CDR3 protein is CASSFGGGGDFPLEQYF. The DNA for the CDR3 is TGTGCCAGCAGTTTCGGCGGGGGGGGCGATTTCCCTCTGGAGCAGTACTTC.

Here the CDR3 DNA reads TGTGCCAGTAGGTCTGATGGCTACACCTTC. Protein sequence: CASRSDGYTF. The chain has TRBV19 and TRBJ1-2, with unresolved D. The CDR3 consists of 10 residues. CDR1 LNHDA and CDR2 SQIVND come from the germline V gene (reference sequence). Trimming removed 6 bases at V and 6 bases at J, with 5 bases between.

This chain uses TRBV4-1 with TRBJ2-5; TRBD2 matches at 10 bases. This CDR3 contains 18 residues. V lost 4 bases and J lost 3; bases outside the gene matches: 14. The germline CDR1 and CDR2 sequences are MGHRA and YSYEKL. Here the CDR3 reads CASSPFVRAGGPKETQYF. DNA of the CDR3: TGCGCCAGCAGCCCTTTTGTTAGAGCGGGAGGGCCGAAAGAGACCCAGTACTTC.

V and J are TRBV27 and TRBJ1-2; a possible D gene is TRBD1 (5 bases). There are 15 residues in the CDR3. Germline V gene sequence: CDR1 MNHEY, CDR2 SMNVEV (reference sequence). V was clipped by 3 bases and J by 6 bases, with 17 bases between them. This chain's CDR3 is CASSFWGGTANGYTF. The CDR3 coding sequence is TGTGCCAGCAGTTTTTGGGGGGGAACAGCCAATGGCTACACCTTC.

The J gene is TRBJ2-5, the V gene TRBV5-4; weak D call: TRBD2 (6 bases). The CDR3 is 16 amino acids. The V end was cut by 0 bases, the J end by 4 bases, with 16 bases between. Germline V CDR1 and CDR2: SGHNT, YYREEE (reference sequence). CDR3 DNA: TGTGCCAGCAGCTTGGGAGGCGGACGGCGGGGAGAGACCCAGTACTTC. Protein: CASSLGGGRRGETQYF. Supplemented by reference TRBV5-4 and TRBJ2-5, the full variable domain reads ETGVTQSPTHLIKTRGQQVTLRCSSQSGHNTVSWYQQALGQGPQFIFQYYREEENGRGNFPPRFSGLQFPNYSSELNVNALELDDSALYLCASSLGGGRRGETQYFGPGTRLLVL.

This clone has a handful of counts. The rearrangement uses TRBV2 and TRBJ2-1; 7 nucleotides line up with TRBD1. The germline gives CDR1 SNHLY, CDR2 FYNNEI. The CDR3 consists of 14 residues. V gave up 4 bases and J gave up 4 bases; unmatched junction bases: 4. The DNA of the CDR3 is TGTGCCAGCAGTGTGGACAGGAGTTACAATGAGCAGTTCTTC. Amino acids: CASSVDRSYNEQFF.

This chain connects TRBV5-1 to TRBJ1-3; D ambiguous. Trimming left V 4 bases short and J 0 bases short, with 8 bases between. Germline CDR1 SGHRS, CDR2 YFSETQ. This CDR3 has 14 amino acids. Written as DNA, the CDR3 is TGCGCCAGCAGCCCGGGCGTCTCTGGAAACACCATATATTTT. The encoded protein is CASSPGVSGNTIYF. The whole variable domain, filled in from reference TRBV5-1 and TRBJ1-3, reads KAGVTQTPRYLIKTRGQQVTLSCSPISGHRSVSWYQQTPGQGLQFLFEYFSETQRNKGNFPGRFSGRQFSNSRSEMNVSTLELGDSALYLCASSPGVSGNTIYFGEGSWLTVV.